The T cell receptor beta chain under discussion was sequenced for a study of shared T cell receptors in the human thymus. Profiling relied on immunoSEQ multiplex PCR, and the TCRdb table lists in-frame clones only, not all of them. This table holds 700,000 to 750,000 clones, 70% to 90% found once. Germline loops: CDR1 SGHRS, CDR2 YFSETQ. The V segment lost 4 bases and the J segment 9 bases; nucleotides outside the gene matches: 11. The CDR3 spans 16 residues. The sample also formed part of further work on human thymus T cells. That work states: Corrective cardiac surgery supplied the resected thymus tissue. Highly overlapping thymic repertoires in unrelated individuals were reported by related research.

The sample consisted of thymocytes. The chain has TRBV5-1 and TRBJ2-1; 12 bases match TRBD2. The sequence came from a girl less than two years old with a congenital heart defect. The CDR3 DNA sequence: TGCGCCAGCAGCGAATCTAGCGGGGGGGGTTTGGGTGAGCAGTTCTTC. It yields the protein CASSESSGGGLGEQFF.